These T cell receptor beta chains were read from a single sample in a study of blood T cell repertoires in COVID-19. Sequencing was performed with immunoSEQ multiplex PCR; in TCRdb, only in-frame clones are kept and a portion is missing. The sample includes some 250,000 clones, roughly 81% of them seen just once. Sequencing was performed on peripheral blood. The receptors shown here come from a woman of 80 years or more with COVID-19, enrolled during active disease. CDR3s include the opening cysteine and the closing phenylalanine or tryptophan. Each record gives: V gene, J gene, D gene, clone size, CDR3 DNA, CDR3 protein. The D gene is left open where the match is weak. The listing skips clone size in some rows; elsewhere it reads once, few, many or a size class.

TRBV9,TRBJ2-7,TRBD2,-,TGTGCCAGCAGCCCTAGCGGGAGCCCCTCCTACGAGCAGTACTTC,CASSPSGSPSYEQYF
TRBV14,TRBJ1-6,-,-,TGTGCCAGCAGCCAAGATCTCCTTAATTCACCCCTCCACTTT,CASSQDLLNSPLHF
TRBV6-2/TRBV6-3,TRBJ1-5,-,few,TGTGCCAGCAGTTACGATTTTTCGGGGGGACAGCCCCAGCATTTT,CASSYDFSGGQPQHF
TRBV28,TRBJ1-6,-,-,TGTGCCAGCAGTTCCAGTCGGGGGGCGATGGATTCACCCCTCCACTTT,CASSSSRGAMDSPLHF
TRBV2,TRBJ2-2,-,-,TGTGCCAGCAGAACGGGTTCCACCGGGGAGCTGTTTTTT,CASRTGSTGELFF
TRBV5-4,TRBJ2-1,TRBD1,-,TGTGCCAGCAGCTTGATACAGGGGGCCTACAATGAGCAGTTCTTC,CASSLIQGAYNEQFF
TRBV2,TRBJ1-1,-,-,TGTGCCAGCATGGTTCTCAGGGAGAACACTGAAGCTTTCTTT,CASMVLRENTEAFF
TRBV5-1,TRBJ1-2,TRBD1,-,TGCGCCAGCAGCCGAGGACAGGGCCTTCGTGGCTACACCTTC,CASSRGQGLRGYTF
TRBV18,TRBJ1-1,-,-,TGTGCCAGCTCACCACCAAGTAAGGGGCAGAACACTGAAGCTTTCTTT,CASSPPSKGQNTEAFF
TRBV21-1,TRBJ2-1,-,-,TGTGCCAGCAGTCCCTTCGACACCGGGACAGGCCCCTTCAATGAGCAGTTCTTC,CASSPFDTGTGPFNEQFF
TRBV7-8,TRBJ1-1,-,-,TGTGCCAGCAGCTTATCCCACGGGGCTGAAGCTTTCTTT,CASSLSHGAEAFF
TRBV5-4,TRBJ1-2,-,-,TGTGCCAGCAGCTTCCCGAACTATGGCTACACCTTC,CASSFPNYGYTF
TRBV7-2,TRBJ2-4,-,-,TGTGCCAGCAGCTTAAGGGGCTTTTTGAACATTCAGTACTTC,CASSLRGFLNIQYF
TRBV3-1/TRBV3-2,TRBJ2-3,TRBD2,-,TGTGCCAGCAGCTCACTAGCGGGGGGGAAAGATACGCAGTATTTT,CASSSLAGGKDTQYF
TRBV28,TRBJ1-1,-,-,TGTGCCAGCAGTTTAAGAGCCATGAACACTGAAGCTTTCTTT,CASSLRAMNTEAFF
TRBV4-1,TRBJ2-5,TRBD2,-,TGCGCCAGCAGCCGAGCGGGAGTTTTTGGGGAGACCCAGTACTTC,CASSRAGVFGETQYF
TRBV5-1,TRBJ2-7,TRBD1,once,TGCGCCAGCAGCCCCGGGACAGGGATCTACGAGCAGTACTTC,CASSPGTGIYEQYF
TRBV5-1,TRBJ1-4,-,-,TGCGCCAGCAGCTTGGACAGGAATAGAGTAACTAATGAAAAACTGTTTTTT,CASSLDRNRVTNEKLFF
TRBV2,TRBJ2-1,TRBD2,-,TGTGCCAGCAGTGGGGGATCGCTAGCGGCCAACAATGAGCAGTTCTTC,CASSGGSLAANNEQFF
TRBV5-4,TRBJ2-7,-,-,TGTGCCAGCAGCTTGGACACGTGGACTCGCGACGAGCAGTACTTC,CASSLDTWTRDEQYF
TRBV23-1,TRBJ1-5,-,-,TGCGCCAGCCCCCCTAAAAATGGGCGCAGCAATCAGCCCCAGCATTTT,CASPPKNGRSNQPQHF
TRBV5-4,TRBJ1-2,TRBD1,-,TGTGCCAGCAGCGACAGGGGGCTGTATGGCTACACCTTC,CASSDRGLYGYTF
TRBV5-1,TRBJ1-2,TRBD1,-,TGCGCCAGCAGCCTTGGACAGGGGAACGGCTACACCTTC,CASSLGQGNGYTF
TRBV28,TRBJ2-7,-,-,TGTGCCAGCAGTTCCCCGGGGGGCGGGAAGGCCTACGAGCAGTACTTC,CASSSPGGGKAYEQYF
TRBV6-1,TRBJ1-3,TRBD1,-,TGTGCCAGCAGTGACGGACAGGGGGCTGGAAACACCATATATTTT,CASSDGQGAGNTIYF
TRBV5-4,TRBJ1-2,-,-,TGTGCCAGCAGCGTACAGGGACGCTACATCTATGGCTACACCTTC,CASSVQGRYIYGYTF
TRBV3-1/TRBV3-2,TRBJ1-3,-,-,TGTGCCAGCAGGGCTCACTACTTTCCCAGCTCTGGAAACACCATATATTTT,CASRAHYFPSSGNTIYF
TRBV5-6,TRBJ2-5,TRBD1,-,TGTGCCAGCAGTTACGTCGGACAGGGCCAAGAGACCCAGTACTTC,CASSYVGQGQETQYF
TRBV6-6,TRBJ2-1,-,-,TGTGCCAGCAGTTACTCCAGGGGTAATGAGCAGTTCTTC,CASSYSRGNEQFF
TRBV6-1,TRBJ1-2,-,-,TGTGCCAGCAGTGAAGGGGGGGGGCGCTTAGATGGCTACACCTTC,CASSEGGGRLDGYTF
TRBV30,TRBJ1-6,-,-,TGTGCCTGGTTGAGGGCTTATAATTCACCCCTCCACTTT,CAWLRAYNSPLHF
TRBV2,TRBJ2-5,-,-,TGTGCCAGCAGTGCGCAGACTATTTTAGAGACCCAGTACTTC,CASSAQTILETQYF
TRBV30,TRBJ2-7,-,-,TGTGCCTGGAGTTCCCAGTACGAGCAGTACTTC,CAWSSQYEQYF
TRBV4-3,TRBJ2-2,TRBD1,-,TGCGCCAGCAGCCCGGGACAGGCGTTCACCGGGGAGCTGTTTTTT,CASSPGQAFTGELFF
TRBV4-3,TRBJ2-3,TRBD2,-,TGCGCCAGCAGCCAAGAGATTCTAGCGGGAGTAAGGGCAGATACGCAGTATTTT,CASSQEILAGVRADTQYF
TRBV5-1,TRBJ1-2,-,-,TGCGCCAGTTCGAATCTCCCACAGGGTTCCTATGGCTACACCTTC,CASSNLPQGSYGYTF